The TCR beta chain under discussion was sequenced for a study of vaccination effects on CD4 cells after COVID-19. Sequencing in the ViraFEST assay came after antigen-specific CD4+ T cells had been expanded with viral peptide pools, which were used to stimulate PBMC. A roughly ten-day culture period preceded the isolation of CD4+ T cells. Participants received two doses of either the BNT162b2 or mRNA-1273 vaccine. TCRdb's copy holds only in-frame clones and misses some; the assay was immunoSEQ multiplex PCR. The sample contains about 28,000 clones, about 67% of which appear only once. This CDR3 spans 17 amino acids. The germline gives CDR1 GTSNPN, CDR2 SVGIG (reference sequence). Trimming stripped 4 bases from V and 2 bases from J, with 23 bases between. This clone was recorded once. What it recognizes is unknown.

The sequenced sample was CD4+ T cells from PBMCs cultured with HCoV-NL63 spike peptides, obtained after COVID-19 vaccination. The sequence derives from a human donor who received a COVID-19 vaccine. The chain employs TRBV30 and TRBJ2-5, with a weak D call TRBD2 (6 bases). The CDR3 loop is CAWKRRGGLPLQETQYF. CDR3 coding DNA: TGTGCCTGGAAAAGGAGAGGAGGACTACCACTACAAGAGACCCAGTACTTC.